The TCR beta chain under discussion was sequenced for a study of T-cell memory formation after mild COVID-19. V was pared by 6 bases and J by 2 bases, with 17 bases between. The CDR3 length is 16 residues. There are many counts of this clonotype. TCRdb re-called the 5' RACE reads through MiXCR, storing one row per CDR3 protein. This sample carries roughly 190,000 distinct CDR3 sequences, 15% to 20% of them seen once, and the ten largest clones take 2% to 3%. The chain combines TRBV12-3 or TRBV12-4 with TRBJ1-5; no firm D call. What was sequenced was PBMCs or a T cell subset sorted from them (not recorded which). The source is an adult woman who had mild COVID-19 (a few samples of this study predate the infection). Cell type and time point are not known. This CDR3 is CASRAFGLGGNQPQHF. The DNA of the CDR3 is TGTGCCAGCAGAGCCTTCGGCCTCGGGGGCAATCAGCCCCAGCATTTT.